Sequencing of this TCR beta chain was carried out in a study of blood T cells in healthy people across ages. V was trimmed by 6 bases and J by 6 bases, leaving 17 bases between them. Germline V CDR1 and CDR2: MNHNY, SVGAGI (reference sequence). The CDR3 is 14 residues long. Study results and limitations: Comparison with aged donors showed that long-lived donors had more naive CD4+ cells and higher diversity. Across the age range, TCR beta diversity per million T cells fell in a roughly linear way.

Total RNA amounts of at least 6 micrograms were extracted per sample. A J-beta primer mix and a sample-barcoded 5' primer were used in a second PCR of about 6 to 12 cycles. TCRdb re-derived calls from the 5' RACE reads in MiXCR, one entry per CDR3 protein. There are hundreds of thousands of distinct CDR3 sequences in the sample; nearly 60% occur only once, and roughly 22% lies in the top ten. This clonotype was counted a few times. Its specificity is unknown. The receptor comes from a man aged 25-45 years in good health. The rearrangement links TRBV6-6 to TRBJ1-2, with a possible D match to TRBD1 (6 bases). The sample was blood. The CDR3 spells CASRTLTGNDGYTF. The CDR3 region has the DNA TGTGCCAGCAGGACCTTAACAGGGAATGATGGCTACACCTTC.